These 8 T cell receptor beta chains were sequenced from one sample in a study of PD-L1 blockade in urothelial cancer (dated by TCRdb to about 2017). The library was obtained by the immunoSEQ multiplex PCR assay. TCRdb stores this immuneACCESS table with in-frame sequences only. Part of the clones is absent; in the studies checked, under half of the shortfall reflects unresolved V genes, and no reason is known for the rest. This sample has more than 15,000 clones in its table, and roughly 90% of those were observed once. The ten most abundant clones make up 9.5% to 15% of the sample. This specimen's time point label, interpreted: pretreatment peripheral blood. The sequencing used PBMCs, collected around atezolizumab (anti-PD-L1) treatment. The receptors stem from a man between 65 and 85 years old with urothelial cancer.

The chain combines TRBV6-5 with TRBJ1-2, with 8 bases fitting TRBD1. This CDR3 region has 15 residues. Per the germline V gene, CDR1 is MNHEY and CDR2 is SVGAGI. Trimming removed 2 bases from V and 4 bases from J; junction bases left unmatched: 6. The CDR3 protein is CASSYGQGATYGYTF. The CDR3 DNA sequence: TGTGCCAGCAGTTACGGACAGGGTGCGACCTATGGCTACACCTTC.

V and J are TRBV5-1 and TRBJ2-1, with 12 bases aligning to TRBD2. The CDR3 covers 15 residues. V was clipped by 3 bases and J by 5 bases; unmatched bases: 3. CDR1 SGHRS and CDR2 YFSETQ come from the germline V gene. The chain's CDR3 is CASSWSSGGDNEQFF. CDR3 sequence (DNA): TGCGCCAGCAGCTGGTCTAGCGGGGGGGACAATGAGCAGTTCTTC.

The chain employs TRBV5-6 and TRBJ2-7; D may match TRBD1 or TRBD2 (5 bases each). The CDR3 runs to 13 residues. Germline lookup yields CDR1 SGHDT and CDR2 YYEEEE. Trimming removed 4 bases at V and 6 bases at J, with 14 bases between. Here the CDR3 reads CASSLGAGIEQYF. In nucleotides, the CDR3 is TGTGCCAGCAGCCTGGGAGCAGGGATCGAGCAGTACTTC.

The genes are TRBV25-1 and TRBJ1-4; D ambiguous. The CDR3 runs to 12 residues. V was trimmed by 3 bases and J by 10 bases, leaving 9 bases between them. Looked up from germline, CDR1 is MGHDK and CDR2 is SYGVNS. The CDR3 region has the DNA TGTGCCAGCAGTGAGGAAGGGAGAAAACTGTTTTTT. It translates to CASSEEGRKLFF.

The rearrangement links TRBV14 to TRBJ2-7; 7 bases match TRBD1. The CDR3 is made up of 13 amino acids. Germline V gives CDR1 SGHDN, CDR2 FVKESK. The J segment lost 1 base and the V segment lost 4 bases, leaving 1 base of the junction unmatched. CDR3 nucleotides: TGTGCCAGCAGCCGGGACAGTTCCTACGAGCAGTACTTC. This sequence encodes CASSRDSSYEQYF. The variable domain in full, with the rest retrieved from reference TRBV14 and TRBJ2-7, is EAGVTQFPSHSVIEKGQTVTLRCDPISGHDNLYWYRRVMGKEIKFLLHFVKESKQDESGMPNNRFLAERTGGTYSTLKVQPAELEDSGVYFCASSRDSSYEQYFGPGTRLTVT.

V is TRBV7-9 and J is TRBJ2-1; 10 bases map to TRBD1. This CDR3 has 16 amino acids. V trimming: 1 base; J trimming: 3 bases; junction bases outside the gene matches: 3. The germline V gene has CDR1 SEHNR and CDR2 FQNEAQ (reference sequence). The CDR3 region is CASSLGQGAIYNEQFF. Here the CDR3 DNA reads TGTGCCAGCAGCTTAGGACAGGGGGCTATCTACAATGAGCAGTTCTTC. Supplemented by reference TRBV7-9 and TRBJ2-1, the full variable domain reads DTGVSQNPRHKITKRGQNVTFRCDPISEHNRLYWYRQTLGQGPEFLTYFQNEAQLEKSRLLSDRFSAERPKGSFSTLEIQRTEQGDSAMYLCASSLGQGAIYNEQFFGPGTRLTVL.

V gene TRBV7-9 combines with J gene TRBJ1-5, with 9 positions matching TRBD1. This CDR3 is built from 15 residues. CDR1 is SEHNR, CDR2 FQNEAQ, per germline (reference sequence). The V and J ends lost 1 base and 6 bases, in that order; junction bases with no gene match: 4. The CDR3 DNA follows: TGTGCCAGCAGCTTAGGACAGGGGGTCGGTCAGCCCCAGCATTTT. This gives the protein CASSLGQGVGQPQHF. The variable domain in full, with the rest retrieved from reference TRBV7-9 and TRBJ1-5, is DTGVSQNPRHKITKRGQNVTFRCDPISEHNRLYWYRQTLGQGPEFLTYFQNEAQLEKSRLLSDRFSAERPKGSFSTLEIQRTEQGDSAMYLCASSLGQGVGQPQHFGDGTRLSIL.

The V call is TRBV4-1, the J call TRBJ2-2, with a weak D call TRBD2 (7 bases). This CDR3 region has 15 residues. Trimming took off 1 base at V and 7 bases at J, with 13 bases between the two ends. Germline V gene lookup returns CDR1 MGHRA and CDR2 YSYEKL. The chain's CDR3 is CASSQVGGPGGELFF. The CDR3 region has the DNA TGCGCCAGCAGCCAAGTGGGGGGGCCTGGCGGGGAGCTGTTTTTT.